This is a list of T cell receptor beta chains from one sample in a study of PD-L1 blockade in urothelial cancer. Only in-frame clones appear in the TCRdb table, and some are missing; sequencing was by immunoSEQ multiplex PCR. Among 55,000 to 75,000 clones listed, around four fifths were seen once. Sequenced here: PBMCs, sampled around atezolizumab (anti-PD-L1) treatment. The receptor set was obtained from a man aged 65-85 years with urothelial cancer. CDR3s include the opening cysteine and the closing phenylalanine or tryptophan. The D gene is left open where the match is weak. The size entry is marked missing in some rows and otherwise reads once, few, many or a size class.

V: TRBV4-2; D: TRBD1; size: .; J: TRBJ1-2; DNA: TGTGCCAGCAGCCAAGGACTAAACCGACAGGGAGCCTATGGCTACACCTTC; CDR3: CASSQGLNRQGAYGYTF
V: TRBV6-5; D: .; size: .; J: TRBJ2-1; DNA: TGTGCCAGCAGTTACAAGCGGTTGTCTCTCAATGAGCAGTTCTTC; CDR3: CASSYKRLSLNEQFF
V: TRBV6-1; D: .; size: .; J: TRBJ2-7; DNA: TGTGCCAGCAGACCAGCGGAGCTTCTAACCTACGAGCAGTACTTC; CDR3: CASRPAELLTYEQYF
V: TRBV5-4; D: .; size: once; J: TRBJ1-1; DNA: TGTGCCAGCAGTCCAGGGGTTATGAACACTGAAGCTTTCTTT; CDR3: CASSPGVMNTEAFF
V: TRBV27; D: TRBD2; size: .; J: TRBJ2-2; DNA: TGTGCCAGCAGTACTAGCGGGAGTCTGACCGGGGAGCTGTTTTTT; CDR3: CASSTSGSLTGELFF
V: TRBV20-1; D: .; size: .; J: TRBJ2-7; DNA: TGCAGTGCTAGTGCTAGAGCCGAGCAGTACTTC; CDR3: CSASARAEQYF
V: TRBV4-1; D: .; size: .; J: TRBJ2-1; DNA: TGCGCCAGCAGCCAAGGCGCAGCGATTTACAATGAGCAGTTCTTC; CDR3: CASSQGAAIYNEQFF
V: TRBV27; D: .; size: .; J: TRBJ1-5; DNA: TGTGCCAGCAGTTTACGCAGGGAATTCCAGCCCCAGCATTTT; CDR3: CASSLRREFQPQHF
V: TRBV15; D: TRBD2; size: .; J: TRBJ2-1; DNA: TGTGCCACCAGCAGAGTATGGGGGGGAAACCCCTACAATGAGCAGTTCTTC; CDR3: CATSRVWGGNPYNEQFF
V: TRBV29-1; D: TRBD2; size: .; J: TRBJ2-3; DNA: TGCAGCGTTGGACGGACTAGCGGGAGGGGAACAGATACGCAGTATTTT; CDR3: CSVGRTSGRGTDTQYF
V: TRBV10-3; D: TRBD1; size: .; J: TRBJ2-7; DNA: TGTGCCATCAGTGAGCCCAGGGGGCTCTACGAGCAGTACTTC; CDR3: CAISEPRGLYEQYF
V: TRBV28; D: TRBD1; size: .; J: TRBJ1-5; DNA: TGTGCCAGCAGTTTAGGGGGACAGGGCCTGAAGCCCCAGCATTTT; CDR3: CASSLGGQGLKPQHF
V: TRBV6-5; D: TRBD1; size: .; J: TRBJ1-2; DNA: TGTGCCAGCAGCCTCCTGGACAGGGGGCATGGCTACACCTTC; CDR3: CASSLLDRGHGYTF
V: TRBV7-3; D: TRBD2; size: .; J: TRBJ2-1; DNA: TGTGCCAGCAGCTTAGGGGGACTAGCGCATGAGCAGTTCTTC; CDR3: CASSLGGLAHEQFF
V: TRBV7-8; D: .; size: few; J: TRBJ1-3; DNA: TGTGCCAGCAGCGTACCAGGAGGAAACACCATATATTTT; CDR3: CASSVPGGNTIYF
V: TRBV5-1; D: .; size: .; J: TRBJ1-3; DNA: TGCGCCAGCAGCCCGCGACAGAGCTCTGGAAACACCATATATTTT; CDR3: CASSPRQSSGNTIYF
V: TRBV10-3; D: TRBD2; size: .; J: TRBJ2-7; DNA: TGTGCCACTCTAGCGGGACGGACCTCCTACGAGCAGTACTTC; CDR3: CATLAGRTSYEQYF
V: TRBV27; D: TRBD1; size: .; J: TRBJ2-6; DNA: TGTGCCAGCAGTAGGGACAGGGCGATCTCTGGGGCCAACGTCCTGACTTTC; CDR3: CASSRDRAISGANVLTF
V: TRBV5-1; D: TRBD2; size: once; J: TRBJ2-4; DNA: TGCGCCAGCAGCTGGGAGGGGAGGGCCGAAAACATTCAGTACTTC; CDR3: CASSWEGRAENIQYF
V: TRBV9; D: .; size: .; J: TRBJ1-1; DNA: TGTGCCAGCAGCGTAGATATACGCGTGAACACTGAAGCTTTCTTT; CDR3: CASSVDIRVNTEAFF
V: TRBV27; D: TRBD2; size: .; J: TRBJ2-1; DNA: TGTGCCAGCAGCTCATTAGCGGGAGAAATCTACAATGAGCAGTTCTTC; CDR3: CASSSLAGEIYNEQFF
V: TRBV5-6; D: TRBD1; size: .; J: TRBJ1-2; DNA: TGTGCCAGCAGCTTGATCTCCGGGACAGGGGTCGGCTACACCTTC; CDR3: CASSLISGTGVGYTF
V: TRBV6-4; D: TRBD2; size: .; J: TRBJ2-3; DNA: TGTGCCAGCAGTGACTCGAGTCTAGCGGGAGGGGCAGATACGCAGTATTTT; CDR3: CASSDSSLAGGADTQYF
V: TRBV5-1; D: TRBD2; size: few; J: TRBJ2-2; DNA: TGCGCCAGCAGCTTCAGCGGGAGTTTCGACACCGGGGAGCTGTTTTTT; CDR3: CASSFSGSFDTGELFF
V: TRBV13; D: .; size: .; J: TRBJ2-5; DNA: TGTGCCAGCAGCCCAAGAGTGGGCCCCTTTCCCGGAGAGACCCAGTACTTC; CDR3: CASSPRVGPFPGETQYF
V: TRBV11-2; D: TRBD2; size: .; J: TRBJ2-1; DNA: TGTGCCAGTTCAAGAGCGGGAGCCTCCTACAATGAGCAGTTCTTC; CDR3: CASSRAGASYNEQFF
V: TRBV2; D: .; size: .; J: TRBJ2-3; DNA: TGTGCCAGCAGTCCGCGGGTAACAGATACGCAGTATTTT; CDR3: CASSPRVTDTQYF
V: TRBV18; D: TRBD2; size: few; J: TRBJ2-1; DNA: TGTGCCAGCTCACAAACCCGGACTAGCGGGAGGACCTACAATGAGCAGTTCTTC; CDR3: CASSQTRTSGRTYNEQFF
V: TRBV5-4; D: .; size: .; J: TRBJ1-1; DNA: TGTGCCACAGCAAACTCGGATTGGAGCCAGACTGAAGCTTTCTTT; CDR3: CATANSDWSQTEAFF
V: TRBV7-3; D: .; size: few; J: TRBJ2-2; DNA: TGTGCCAGCAGCTTAAATTACGGTGCTGGCACCGGGGAGCTGTTTTTT; CDR3: CASSLNYGAGTGELFF
V: TRBV11-3; D: .; size: .; J: TRBJ1-4; DNA: TGTGCCAGCAGCTTAGGTACAACTAATGAAAAACTGTTTTTT; CDR3: CASSLGTTNEKLFF
V: TRBV19; D: .; size: .; J: TRBJ2-3; DNA: TGTGCCAGTAGTACCGGTGGGGTCGGAGGTACCACAGATACGCAGTATTTT; CDR3: CASSTGGVGGTTDTQYF
V: TRBV6-1; D: .; size: .; J: TRBJ2-6; DNA: TGTGCCAGCAGACAGGACTCTGGGGCCAACGTCCTGACTTTC; CDR3: CASRQDSGANVLTF
V: TRBV28; D: .; size: .; J: TRBJ2-3; DNA: TGTGCCAGCAGTTTAGTCGAGGGGGGGCAGGGAGCCCCAGATACGCAGTATTTT; CDR3: CASSLVEGGQGAPDTQYF
V: TRBV6-5; D: TRBD2; size: .; J: TRBJ2-3; DNA: TGTGCCAGCAGTTACTCTTCAGCGGGAGGGCGGGATACGCAGTATTTT; CDR3: CASSYSSAGGRDTQYF
V: TRBV7-3; D: TRBD1; size: .; J: TRBJ2-6; DNA: TGTGCCAGCAGCTTAAGGGAGCAGGGGGCGCCCGGGGCCAACGTCCTGACTTTC; CDR3: CASSLREQGAPGANVLTF
V: TRBV7-6; D: .; size: few; J: TRBJ2-7; DNA: TGTGCCAGCAGCCCTGGGAGGCAGACCTACGAGCAGTACTTC; CDR3: CASSPGRQTYEQYF
V: TRBV12-5; D: TRBD1; size: .; J: TRBJ2-2; DNA: TGTGCTAGTGGTTTACGGGGACAGACCGGGGAGCTGTTTTTT; CDR3: CASGLRGQTGELFF
V: TRBV5-1; D: TRBD2; size: once; J: TRBJ2-1; DNA: TGCGCCAGCAGCTTGGATGCGGGAGTCCACAATGAGCAGTTCTTC; CDR3: CASSLDAGVHNEQFF